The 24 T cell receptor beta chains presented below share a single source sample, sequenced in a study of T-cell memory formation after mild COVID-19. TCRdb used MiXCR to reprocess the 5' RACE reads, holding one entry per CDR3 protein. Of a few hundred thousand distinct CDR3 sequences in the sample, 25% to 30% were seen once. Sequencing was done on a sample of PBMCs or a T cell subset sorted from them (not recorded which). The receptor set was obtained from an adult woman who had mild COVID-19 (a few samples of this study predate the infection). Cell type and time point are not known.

CDR3 coding DNA: TGTGCCACCAGCAGACCATCAGAGAATGTCTACGAGCAGTACTTC. This sequence encodes CATSRPSENVYEQYF. The chain has TRBV15 and TRBJ2-7; D gene uncertain. This CDR3 spans 15 amino acids. Trimming removed 2 bases at V and 3 bases at J, with 14 bases between. Germline V gene sequence: CDR1 LNHNV, CDR2 YYDKDF (reference sequence).

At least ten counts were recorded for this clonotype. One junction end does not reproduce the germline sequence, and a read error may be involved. DNA of the CDR3: TGTGCCAGCAGCTTATGGGACTTC. Its protein is CASSLWDF. J is TRBJ2-5 and V is TRBV7-9, with D hard to call. Looked up from germline, CDR1 is SEHNR and CDR2 is FQNEAQ (reference sequence). This CDR3 contains 8 residues.

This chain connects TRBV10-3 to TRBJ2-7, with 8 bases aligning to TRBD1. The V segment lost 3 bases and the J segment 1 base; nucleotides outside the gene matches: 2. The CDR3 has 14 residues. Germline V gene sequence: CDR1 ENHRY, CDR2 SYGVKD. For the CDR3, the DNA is TGTGCCATCAGTGACGGGACAGGATCCTACGAGCAGTACTTC. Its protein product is CAISDGTGSYEQYF.

This CDR3 is CSVWSPVTNEKLFF. CDR3 nucleotide sequence: TGCAGCGTTTGGTCCCCGGTTACGAATGAAAAACTGTTTTTT. This chain uses TRBV29-1 with TRBJ1-4; D is undetermined. Looked up from germline, CDR1 is SQVTM and CDR2 is ANQGSEA. This CDR3 comprises 14 residues. The V and J ends lost 5 bases and 5 bases respectively, with 15 bases between them.

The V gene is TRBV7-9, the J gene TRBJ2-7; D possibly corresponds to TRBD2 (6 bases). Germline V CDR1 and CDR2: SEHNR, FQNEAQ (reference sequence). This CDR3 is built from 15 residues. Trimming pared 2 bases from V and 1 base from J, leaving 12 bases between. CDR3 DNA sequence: TGTGCCAGCAGCTTAAGGGAGGCGGGGTCCTACGAGCAGTACTTC. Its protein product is CASSLREAGSYEQYF.

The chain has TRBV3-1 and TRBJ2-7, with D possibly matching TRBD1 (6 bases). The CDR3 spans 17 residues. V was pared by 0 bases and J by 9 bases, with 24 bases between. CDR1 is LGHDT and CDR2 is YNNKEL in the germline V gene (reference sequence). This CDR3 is CASSQDWGQGSNGAQYF. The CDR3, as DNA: TGTGCCAGCAGCCAAGATTGGGGCCAGGGGTCAAACGGCGCGCAGTACTTC.

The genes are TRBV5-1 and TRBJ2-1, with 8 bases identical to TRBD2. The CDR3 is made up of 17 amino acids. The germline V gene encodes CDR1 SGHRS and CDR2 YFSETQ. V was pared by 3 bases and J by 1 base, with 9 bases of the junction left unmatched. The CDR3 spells CASSWGLGGRSYNEQFF. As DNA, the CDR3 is TGCGCCAGCAGCTGGGGCCTGGGCGGGAGGTCCTACAATGAGCAGTTCTTC.

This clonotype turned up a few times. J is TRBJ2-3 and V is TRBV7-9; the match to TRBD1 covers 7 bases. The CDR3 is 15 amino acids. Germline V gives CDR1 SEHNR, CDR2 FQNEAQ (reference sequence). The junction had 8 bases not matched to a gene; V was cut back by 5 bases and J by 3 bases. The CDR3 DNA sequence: TGTGCCAGCAGCCCGCGGACAGGTCAGACAGATACGCAGTATTTT. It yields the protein CASSPRTGQTDTQYF.

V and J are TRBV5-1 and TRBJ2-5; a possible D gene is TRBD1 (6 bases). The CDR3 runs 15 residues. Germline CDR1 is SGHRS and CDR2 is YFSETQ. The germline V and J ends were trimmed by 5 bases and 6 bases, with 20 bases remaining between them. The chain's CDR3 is CASRLYYRAEKTQYF. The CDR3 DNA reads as TGCGCCAGCAGACTATATTACAGGGCAGAGAAGACCCAGTACTTC.

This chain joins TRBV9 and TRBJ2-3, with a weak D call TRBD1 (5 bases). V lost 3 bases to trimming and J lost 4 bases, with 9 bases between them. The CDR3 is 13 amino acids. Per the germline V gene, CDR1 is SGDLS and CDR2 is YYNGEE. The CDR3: CASSDQGPDTQYF. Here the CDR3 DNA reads TGTGCCAGCAGCGATCAGGGTCCAGATACGCAGTATTTT.

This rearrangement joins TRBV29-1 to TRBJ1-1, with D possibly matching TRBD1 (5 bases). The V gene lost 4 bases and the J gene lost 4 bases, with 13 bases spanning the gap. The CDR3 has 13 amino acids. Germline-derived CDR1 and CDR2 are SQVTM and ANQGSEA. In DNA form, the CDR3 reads TGCAGCGTTGTAAGGGCAGGGAGCACTGAAGCTTTCTTT. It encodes CSVVRAGSTEAFF.

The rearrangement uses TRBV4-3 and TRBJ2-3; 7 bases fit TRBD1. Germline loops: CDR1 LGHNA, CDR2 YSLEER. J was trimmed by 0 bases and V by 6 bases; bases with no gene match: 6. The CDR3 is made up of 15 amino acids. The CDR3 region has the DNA TGCGCCAGCAGATTTCAACAGGGGAGCACAGATACGCAGTATTTT. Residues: CASRFQQGSTDTQYF.

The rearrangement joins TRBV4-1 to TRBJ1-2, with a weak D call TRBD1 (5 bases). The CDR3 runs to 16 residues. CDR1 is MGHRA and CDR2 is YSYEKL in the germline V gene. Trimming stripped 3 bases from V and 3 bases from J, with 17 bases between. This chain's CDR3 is CASSHTTGLGYYGYTF. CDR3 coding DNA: TGCGCCAGCAGCCACACAACGGGACTAGGTTACTATGGCTACACCTTC.

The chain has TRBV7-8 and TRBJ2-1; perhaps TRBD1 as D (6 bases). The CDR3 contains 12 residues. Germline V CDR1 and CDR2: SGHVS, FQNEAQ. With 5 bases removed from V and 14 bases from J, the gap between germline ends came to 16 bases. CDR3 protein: CASSPLGQLKFF. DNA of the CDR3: TGTGCCAGCAGCCCCCTTGGACAGCTCAAGTTCTTC. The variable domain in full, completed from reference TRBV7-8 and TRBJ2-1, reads GAGVSQSPRYKVAKRGQDVALRCDPISGHVSLFWYQQALGQGPEFLTYFQNEAQLDKSGLPSDRFFAERPEGSVSTLKIQRTQQEDSAVYLCASSPLGQLKFFGPGTRLTVL.

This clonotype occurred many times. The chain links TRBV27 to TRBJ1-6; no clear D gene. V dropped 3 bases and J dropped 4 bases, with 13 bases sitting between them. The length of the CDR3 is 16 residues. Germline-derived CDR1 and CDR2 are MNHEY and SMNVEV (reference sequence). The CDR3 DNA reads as TGTGCCAGCAGTTTGTCGGAACAGCTGTATAATTCACCCCTCCACTTT. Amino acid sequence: CASSLSEQLYNSPLHF.

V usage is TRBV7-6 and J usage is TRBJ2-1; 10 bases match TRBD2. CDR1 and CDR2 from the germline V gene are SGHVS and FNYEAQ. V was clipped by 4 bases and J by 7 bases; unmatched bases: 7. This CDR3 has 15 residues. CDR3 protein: CASSSRAGGENEQFF. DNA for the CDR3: TGTGCCAGCAGCTCAAGAGCGGGAGGGGAAAATGAGCAGTTCTTC.

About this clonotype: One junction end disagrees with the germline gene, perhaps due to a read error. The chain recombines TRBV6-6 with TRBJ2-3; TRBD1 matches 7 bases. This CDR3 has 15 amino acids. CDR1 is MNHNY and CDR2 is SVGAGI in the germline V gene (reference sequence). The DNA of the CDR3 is TGTGCAAGCAGCCCCGTAACAGGGGTCCCCGATACGCAGTATTTT. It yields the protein CASSPVTGVPDTQYF.

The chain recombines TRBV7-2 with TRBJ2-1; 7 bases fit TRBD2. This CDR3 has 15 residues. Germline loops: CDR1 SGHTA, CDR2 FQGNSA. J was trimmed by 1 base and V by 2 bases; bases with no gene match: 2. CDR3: CASSLWTSSYNEQFF. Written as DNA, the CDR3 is TGTGCCAGCAGCTTATGGACTAGTTCCTACAATGAGCAGTTCTTC.

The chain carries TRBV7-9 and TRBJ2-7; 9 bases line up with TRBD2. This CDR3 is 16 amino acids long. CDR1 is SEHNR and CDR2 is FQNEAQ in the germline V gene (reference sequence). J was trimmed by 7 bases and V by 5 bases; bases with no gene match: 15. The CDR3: CASSRFLGSGSREQYF. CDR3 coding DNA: TGTGCCAGCAGCCGATTTTTGGGTAGCGGGAGTCGGGAGCAGTACTTC. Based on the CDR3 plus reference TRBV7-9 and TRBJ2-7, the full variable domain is DTGVSQNPRHKITKRGQNVTFRCDPISEHNRLYWYRQTLGQGPEFLTYFQNEAQLEKSRLLSDRFSAERPKGSFSTLEIQRTEQGDSAMYLCASSRFLGSGSREQYFGPGTRLTVT.

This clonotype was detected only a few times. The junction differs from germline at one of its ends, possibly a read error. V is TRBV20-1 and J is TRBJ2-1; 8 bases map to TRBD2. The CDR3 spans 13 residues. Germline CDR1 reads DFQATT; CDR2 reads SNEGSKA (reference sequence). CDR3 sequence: CSARPPGLGLLLF. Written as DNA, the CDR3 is TGCAGTGCTAGACCACCGGGACTAGGCCTTTTGCTCTTC.

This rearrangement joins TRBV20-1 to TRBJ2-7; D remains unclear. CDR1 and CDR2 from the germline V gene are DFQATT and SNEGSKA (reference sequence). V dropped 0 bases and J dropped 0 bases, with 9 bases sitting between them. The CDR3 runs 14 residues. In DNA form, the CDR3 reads TGCAGTGCTAGAGATTTGGCGGTCTCCTACGAGCAGTACTTC. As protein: CSARDLAVSYEQYF.

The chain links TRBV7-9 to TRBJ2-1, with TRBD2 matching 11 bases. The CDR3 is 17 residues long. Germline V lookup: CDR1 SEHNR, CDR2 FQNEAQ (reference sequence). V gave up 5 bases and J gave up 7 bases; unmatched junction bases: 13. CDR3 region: CASSQGLAGGGRNEQFF. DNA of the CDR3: TGTGCCAGCAGCCAGGGGCTAGCGGGGGGAGGACGGAATGAGCAGTTCTTC.

CDR3: CASSFGGSIYEQYF. In nucleotides, the CDR3 is TGTGCCAGCAGCTTTGGGGGGTCGATCTACGAGCAGTACTTC. V and J are TRBV11-2 and TRBJ2-7; D perhaps matches TRBD2 (6 bases). The V end lost 3 bases, the J end lost 3 bases, and 12 bases lay between the germline ends. Germline V gene lookup returns CDR1 SGHAT and CDR2 FQNNGV. The CDR3 loop spans 14 amino acids.

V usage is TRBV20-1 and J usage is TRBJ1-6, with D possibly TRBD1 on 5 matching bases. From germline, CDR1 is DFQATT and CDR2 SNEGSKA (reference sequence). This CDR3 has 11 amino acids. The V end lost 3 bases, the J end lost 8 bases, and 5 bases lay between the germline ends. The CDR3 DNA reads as TGCAGTGCTAGCAGGGATTCACCCCTCCACTTT. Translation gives CSASRDSPLHF.